This TCR beta chain was profiled in a study of T cell responses to AZD1222 COVID-19 vaccine. Overall study context: The analysis combined second doses at about 4 or about 12 weeks. Study-wide results and limits: Receipt of two AZD1222 doses was followed by a rise in Spike-specific TCR breadth and depth. All repertoire sampling was performed exclusively after the peak T cell response.

As concerns this clone: Its antigen is unknown.

Sequencing used immunoSEQ multiplex PCR; TCRdb keeps in-frame clones, though not all of them. The sample carries about 130,000 clones, about nine tenths recorded once. Germline assignment: CDR1 KGHDR and CDR2 SFDVKD. CDR3 length equals 17 residues. J gave up 5 bases and V 4 bases, and 9 bases lay outside the gene matches. This receptor was taken from an adult in good health. This chain uses TRBV24-1 with TRBJ2-3, with 12 nucleotides matching TRBD2. Sample: peripheral blood, taken on day 0 of AZD1222 vaccination. The CDR3 DNA sequence: TGTGCCACCAGTGACGGGGGACTAGCGGGTTTTCAAGATACGCAGTATTTT. Residues: CATSDGGLAGFQDTQYF.